This paragraph reports one T cell receptor (beta chain). Its binding antigen is unknown. Base qualities are not provided; no much larger clone lies one nucleotide away. This sample is drawn from a study of CD8 T cells in ankylosing spondylitis (dated by TCRdb to the late 2010s). Regarding the study in general: To find TCR variants linked to disease, the study profiled T cell receptor beta repertoires in ankylosing spondylitis patients and healthy donors. Samples of peripheral blood were taken, and for ankylosing spondylitis patients, synovial fluid was collected as well. The full study cohort was made up of 25 ankylosing spondylitis patients and 108 healthy donors.

TCRdb shows the sequencer as Illumina HiSeq 2500. Quantitative 5'-RACE with molecular barcodes was the method used to prepare the TCR beta libraries. The authors' pipeline ran thus. To identify disease-linked TCR variants, a new computational method was used, one built on a probabilistic model of VDJ rearrangement. Clones were called with MiXCR by TCRdb after fastp trimmed the public reads at Q25, and only in-frame beta chains were retained. Every distinct CDR3 protein forms one entry, paired with its most common genes and DNA. V and J calls and clone size were set by TCRdb, not the authors. The sample table records some 240,000 distinct CDR3 sequences; 18% of these occur just once. Clones ranked in the top ten supply around 30% of the sample. Paper-wide results and their limitations: Some TCR beta motif variants had previously been reported in synovial fluid and blood of reactive arthritis patients, which suggested common disease-initiation mechanisms. Significant enrichment of the disease-linked clones was reported in matched synovial fluid samples from ankylosing spondylitis patients. The disease-linked clones had a CD8+ phenotype and were found at relatively low frequencies in peripheral blood. A TCR beta motif of several highly homologous amino acid variants appeared characteristic of blood from ankylosing spondylitis patients.

The TCR comes from a male donor with ankylosing spondylitis or in good health (not recorded which). Source material: blood, either unsorted or a sorted T cell fraction (not recorded which).

The DNA sequence is as follows: TGTGCCAGTAGTATACTGGGACTAGCGATGAATGAGCAGTTCTTC. This is translated as CASSILGLAMNEQFF. The rearranged segments are TRBV19 and TRBJ2-1; 10 central nucleotides agree with TRBD2. Reading the germline V gene (reference sequence) gives CDR1 LNHDA and CDR2 SQIVND. Its CDR3 holds 15 amino acids, cysteine through phenylalanine. Just CDR3 DNA is preserved here, 45 bases in frame from base 1. Unmatched junction bases come to 5, with V trimmed by 2 bases and J by 7 bases. The reference TRBV19 and TRBJ2-1 proteins fill in what lies around the CDR3, so the full variable domain reads DGGITQSPKYLFRKEGQNVTLSCEQNLNHDAMYWYRQDPGQGLRLIYYSQIVNDFQKGDIAEGYSVSREKKESFPLTVTSAQKNPTAFYLCASSILGLAMNEQFFGPGTRLTVL.